The clone carrying this T cell receptor (beta chain) was seen more than once but under ten times. These data belong to a study of blood T cells in healthy people across ages. J was trimmed by 1 base and V by 0 bases; bases with no gene match: 8. Per germline, CDR1 SGHRS and CDR2 YFSETQ. The CDR3 is 17 amino acids. Alongside a J-beta primer mix, a sample-barcoded 5' primer served in a second PCR lasting about 7 to 11 cycles. Researchers report that a template-switch adaptor with 12 random nucleotides tagged each cDNA molecule. Each CDR3 protein is one row after TCRdb ran MiXCR on the 5' RACE reads. The table includes 1.5 million to 2 million distinct CDR3 sequences, 28% detected once.

The receptor was derived from a woman in her 30s in good health. Specimen: blood. The rearrangement uses TRBV5-1 and TRBJ1-1; 8 positions match TRBD1. CDR3 sequence (DNA): TGCGCCAGCAGCTTGGCATACCGAGGGACAGGGAACACTGAAGCTTTCTTT. This encodes CASSLAYRGTGNTEAFF. Drawing the rest from reference TRBV5-1 and TRBJ1-1, the complete variable domain is KAGVTQTPRYLIKTRGQQVTLSCSPISGHRSVSWYQQTPGQGLQFLFEYFSETQRNKGNFPGRFSGRQFSNSRSEMNVSTLELGDSALYLCASSLAYRGTGNTEAFFGQGTRLTVV.